This T cell receptor (beta chain) stems from a study of T cells in Graves' hyperthyroidism and ophthalmopathy. The CDR3 is made up of 14 amino acids. J gave up 6 bases and V 4 bases, and 3 bases lay outside the gene matches. Germline assignment: CDR1 MNHEY and CDR2 SVGAGI. The TCR beta CDR3 regions underwent amplification using RNA transcripts as the source. Carried out on the TCR CDR3, a first-round RT-PCR used the HTBI primer set. One entry per CDR3 protein, called by TCRdb with MiXCR from the multiplex PCR reads. The table lists under 30,000 distinct CDR3 sequences, around 47% of them singletons. The rearrangement links TRBV6-5 to TRBJ1-6, with 7 bases that match TRBD1. Sequencing was carried out using blood. The sequence was collected from a woman aged 40 to 50 with Graves' hyperthyroidism that later progressed to Graves' ophthalmopathy. This CDR3 is CASSSDRANSPLHF. The CDR3 DNA is TGTGCCAGCAGTTCAGACAGGGCTAATTCACCCCTCCACTTT.